The rows below give T cell receptor beta chains drawn from one sample of a study of technical replicates of blood from a few donors. Assay used: immunoSEQ multiplex PCR; TCRdb lists only in-frame clones, some missing. This sample has about 73,000 clones; approximately 93% occur once, and the top ten carry 0.2% to 0.3%. Sequencing was done on a sample of T cells isolated from PBMCs. The receptors stem from a human donor in good health. CDR3s include the opening cysteine and the closing phenylalanine or tryptophan. The D gene is left open where the match is weak. Clone size is shown for a subset of rows, as once, few, many or a class of expanded clone.

CDR3 DNA	CDR3 protein	D gene	clone size	V gene	J gene	CDR3 length
TGTGCCAGCAGCGGAAGTGGGAGGGGGGAAGAGACCCAGTACTTC	CASSGSGRGEETQYF	NA	NA	TRBV5-4	TRBJ2-5	15
TGCAGCGTTGGACCGGGACAGGGGGATAATGAGCAGTTCTTC	CSVGPGQGDNEQFF	TRBD1	NA	TRBV29-1	TRBJ2-1	14
TGTGCCAGCAGCTTGGAAGGCCCCGGGACAGGGGCCAACTATGGCTACACCTTC	CASSLEGPGTGANYGYTF	TRBD1	few	TRBV5-6	TRBJ1-2	18
TGTGCCAGCAGGGCAACGGGACAGGGTGGCACTGAAGCTTTCTTT	CASRATGQGGTEAFF	TRBD1	NA	TRBV5-4	TRBJ1-1	15
TGTGCCAGCACTCCTCGAGAGAGGGTTGGCTACACCTTC	CASTPRERVGYTF	NA	NA	TRBV6-5	TRBJ1-2	13
TGTGCCACCAGCCCCCCGGGACAGAACACCGGGGAGCTGTTTTTT	CATSPPGQNTGELFF	NA	NA	TRBV15	TRBJ2-2	15
TGTGCCAGCAGGGGCCTACAGGGGGCTAAGGATGAGCAGTTCTTC	CASRGLQGAKDEQFF	TRBD1	NA	TRBV2	TRBJ2-1	15
TGTGCCACCGCCCGAGTAGCGGGAGGAAAGACAGATACGCAGTATTTT	CATARVAGGKTDTQYF	TRBD2	NA	TRBV7-8	TRBJ2-3	16
TGTGCCAGCATGGGACTTAGCACCGGGGAGCTGTTTTTT	CASMGLSTGELFF	NA	NA	TRBV28	TRBJ2-2	13
TGTGCCAGCAGTGAGGAGGACAGCCCCTACGAGCAGTACTTC	CASSEEDSPYEQYF	NA	once	TRBV25-1	TRBJ2-7	14
TGTGCCTGGACAGGGTTGCGGTATACTGAAGCTTTCTTT	CAWTGLRYTEAFF	NA	once	TRBV30	TRBJ1-1	13
TGCGCCAGCAGCCCCGGGGGACAGGGAAGGGAAAAACTGTTTTTT	CASSPGGQGREKLFF	TRBD1	once	TRBV4-1	TRBJ1-4	15
TGTGCCAGCAGCCCCACAGGGGTGGCTAACAATGAGCAGTTCTTC	CASSPTGVANNEQFF	TRBD1	NA	TRBV11-2	TRBJ2-1	15
TGTGCCAGTAGCGCCACCGGGGGAAACTATGGCTACACCTTC	CASSATGGNYGYTF	NA	NA	TRBV19	TRBJ1-2	14
TGTGCCAGCAGTTCGGACAGGGAAGTAATTAACTATGGCTACACCTTC	CASSSDREVINYGYTF	TRBD1	NA	TRBV6-5	TRBJ1-2	16
TGCAGCGTTGAAGAGCGTGGCTACACCTTC	CSVEERGYTF	NA	NA	TRBV29-1	TRBJ1-2	10
TGTGCCAGCAGCTTGTTAGGGGCTGGAAACACCATATATTTT	CASSLLGAGNTIYF	NA	NA	TRBV7-8	TRBJ1-3	14
TGCAGCGTTGCCGGACTAGCGGGATTAACCTACGAGCAGTACTTC	CSVAGLAGLTYEQYF	TRBD2	NA	TRBV29-1	TRBJ2-7	15
TGTGCCAGCAGCTTTTCAGGGGTGAACACTGAAGCTTTCTTT	CASSFSGVNTEAFF	NA	NA	TRBV5-8	TRBJ1-1	14
TGTGCCAGCAGCTTACTGGACAGGGAAAAACTGTTTTTT	CASSLLDREKLFF	TRBD1	NA	TRBV7-9	TRBJ1-4	13
TGTGCCAGCAGTGTGGGGGCGTCTGGAAACACCATATATTTT	CASSVGASGNTIYF	NA	NA	TRBV6-1	TRBJ1-3	14
TGTGCCAGCAGCTCTTTAGCGGGGAGGGCAGATACGCAGTATTTT	CASSSLAGRADTQYF	TRBD2	NA	TRBV7-2	TRBJ2-3	15
TGCAGCGTTGATGAGGGAGCCAAAAACATTCAGTACTTC	CSVDEGAKNIQYF	NA	NA	TRBV29-1	TRBJ2-4	13
TGCAGTGCTAGTGGGCCCAATGAGCAGTTCTTC	CSASGPNEQFF	NA	NA	TRBV20-1	TRBJ2-1	11
TGTGCCAGCAGTACCCCCCGCAGGGCGCCCTACGAGCAGTACTTC	CASSTPRRAPYEQYF	NA	NA	TRBV7-9	TRBJ2-7	15
TGCAGCGTTGAAGGACTAGCGGGAGAGAGCACAGATACGCAGTATTTT	CSVEGLAGESTDTQYF	TRBD2	NA	TRBV29-1	TRBJ2-3	16
TGTGCCAGCAGATCCACTTTGACAGGGGGCTTAGAGACCCAGTACTTC	CASRSTLTGGLETQYF	TRBD1	NA	TRBV28	TRBJ2-5	16
TGTGCCTGGAGCCGTAACCAAGAGACCCAGTACTTC	CAWSRNQETQYF	NA	NA	TRBV30	TRBJ2-5	12
TGCGCCAGCAGTCAGGGATATAGCAATCAGCCCCAGCATTTT	CASSQGYSNQPQHF	NA	NA	TRBV10-2	TRBJ1-5	14
TGCGCCAGCAGTGACCGACAGGGGAACAATGAGCAGTTCTTC	CASSDRQGNNEQFF	TRBD1	NA	TRBV10-2	TRBJ2-1	14
TGCGCCAGCAGCGAAGGCCCGGGGGGGACCTCTGAAAAACTGTTTTTT	CASSEGPGGTSEKLFF	NA	NA	TRBV5-1	TRBJ1-4	16
TGTGCCTGGAGTTCGGCTAGCGGGGGGGCGGCCAGCTCCTACAATGAGCAGTTCTTC	CAWSSASGGAASSYNEQFF	TRBD2	NA	TRBV30	TRBJ2-1	19
TGTGCCAGCAGGGGGACGCGGGGAAATCAGCCCCAGCATTTT	CASRGTRGNQPQHF	NA	NA	TRBV2	TRBJ1-5	14
TGTGCCAGCAGGGGCTATACTAGCAATGCTTTCTTT	CASRGYTSNAFF	NA	NA	TRBV6-1	TRBJ1-1	12
TGTGCCAGCGGTACAGGGGGCGGCTACGAGCAGTACTTC	CASGTGGGYEQYF	TRBD1	once	TRBV27	TRBJ2-7	13
TGTGCCAGCAGTTTAGCCGGGGGAAACTATGGCTACACCTTC	CASSLAGGNYGYTF	NA	NA	TRBV28	TRBJ1-2	14
TGCGCCAGTTTCGGGAAAGGAGGCGAAGAGCAGTTCTTC	CASFGKGGEEQFF	NA	NA	TRBV5-1	TRBJ2-1	13